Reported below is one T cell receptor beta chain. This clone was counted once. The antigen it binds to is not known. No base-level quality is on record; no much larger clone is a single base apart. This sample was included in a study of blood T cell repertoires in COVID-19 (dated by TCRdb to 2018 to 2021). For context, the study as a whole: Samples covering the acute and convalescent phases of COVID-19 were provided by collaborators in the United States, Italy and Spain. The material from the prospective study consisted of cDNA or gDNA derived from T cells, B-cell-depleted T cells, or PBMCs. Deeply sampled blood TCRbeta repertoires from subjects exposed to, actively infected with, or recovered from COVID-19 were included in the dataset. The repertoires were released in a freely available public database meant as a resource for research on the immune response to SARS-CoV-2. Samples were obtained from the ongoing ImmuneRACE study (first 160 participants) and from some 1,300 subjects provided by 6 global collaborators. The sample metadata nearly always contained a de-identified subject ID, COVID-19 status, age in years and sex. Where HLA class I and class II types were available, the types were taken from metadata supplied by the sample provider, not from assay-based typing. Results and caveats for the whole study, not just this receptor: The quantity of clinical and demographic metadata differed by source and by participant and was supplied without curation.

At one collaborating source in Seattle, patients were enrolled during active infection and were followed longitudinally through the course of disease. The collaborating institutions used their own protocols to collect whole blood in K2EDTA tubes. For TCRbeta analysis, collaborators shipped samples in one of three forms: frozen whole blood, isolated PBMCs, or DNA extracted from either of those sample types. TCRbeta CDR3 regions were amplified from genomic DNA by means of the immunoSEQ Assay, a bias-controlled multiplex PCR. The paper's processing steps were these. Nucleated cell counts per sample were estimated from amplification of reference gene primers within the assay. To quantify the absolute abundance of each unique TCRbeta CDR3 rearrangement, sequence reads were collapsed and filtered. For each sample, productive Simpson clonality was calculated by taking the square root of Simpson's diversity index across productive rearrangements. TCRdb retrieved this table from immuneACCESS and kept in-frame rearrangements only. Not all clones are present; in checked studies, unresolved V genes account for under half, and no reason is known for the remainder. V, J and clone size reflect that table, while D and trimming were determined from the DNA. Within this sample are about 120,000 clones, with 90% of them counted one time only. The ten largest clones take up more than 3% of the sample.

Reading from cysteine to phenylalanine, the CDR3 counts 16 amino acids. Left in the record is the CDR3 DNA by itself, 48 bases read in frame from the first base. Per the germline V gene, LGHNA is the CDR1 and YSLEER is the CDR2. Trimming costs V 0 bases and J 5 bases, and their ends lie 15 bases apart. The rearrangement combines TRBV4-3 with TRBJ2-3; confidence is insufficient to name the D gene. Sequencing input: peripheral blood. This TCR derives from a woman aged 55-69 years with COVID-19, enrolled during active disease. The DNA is TGCGCCAGCAGCCAAGATCGTTGGCCAGGTGGAGATACGCAGTATTTT. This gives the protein CASSQDRWPGGDTQYF.